Listed here is a single T cell receptor (beta chain). At one boundary the junction diverges from the germline segment, which might be a read error. The library came from three nested PCR rounds adapted from ARM-PCR protocols. TCRdb used MiXCR to reprocess the multiplex PCR reads, holding one entry per CDR3 protein. Of approximately 140,000 distinct CDR3 sequences listed, approximately 70% are singletons. This entry belongs to a study of tumor and adjacent non-tumor tissue in lung cancer. Overall study: Stage I to III disease affected about ten men and roughly 5 women aged 31 to 76.

This sample's RNA came from whole unsorted tissue. In germline, CDR1 is SGHDT, CDR2 YYEEEE. The CDR3 spans 14 residues. The source material was lung tumor tissue. This chain uses TRBV5-6 with TRBJ2-7; possible D gene TRBD2, 6 bases. This clonotype was sampled from a man between 60 and 70 years old with small cell lung cancer. DNA for the CDR3: TGTGCCAGCGGCCCGGGACTCGTGTCCACCGAGCAGTACTTT. It codes for CASGPGLVSTEQYF.